This TCR beta chain originates from a study of CD4 and CD8 cells across lung adenocarcinoma regions. Samples came from patients with localized non-small cell lung adenocarcinoma. Each CDR3 protein is one row after TCRdb ran MiXCR on the PCR reads. The data hold under 14,000 distinct CDR3 sequences, with roughly 50% observed a single time. Trimming at V came to 6 bases and at J to 5 bases, leaving 17 bases not matched to a gene. CDR1 is MNHEY, CDR2 SVGEGT, per germline. The CDR3 totals 18 residues. This clonotype is labeled medium-sized. The genes are TRBV6-2 or TRBV6-3 and TRBJ2-5; 11 bases agree with TRBD2. The source is a male donor with lung adenocarcinoma. The CD4 and CD8 labels of this study may be unreliable. Sequencing was done on a sample of CD4+ T cells from the center of a lung tumor. CDR3 coding DNA: TGTGCCAGCAGCTCGGGGACTAGCGGAAACCCCCTTCGGGAGACCCAGTACTTC. It is translated as CASSSGTSGNPLRETQYF.